A single sample gave rise to the 10 T cell receptor beta chains below, sequenced in a study of cytomegalovirus exposure and HLA in healthy donors. The PCR ran on 60 Vbeta and 13 Jbeta primers. Clones were sequenced by immunoSEQ multiplex PCR, and TCRdb holds only the in-frame ones, with some missing. This repertoire shows some 130,000 clones, approximately 80% found once; its top ten account for roughly 3.7%. Material for sequencing was PBMCs. Source of these receptors: a male donor in good health and CMV-seronegative.

This sequence joins TRBV6-1 and TRBJ2-7; TRBD2 agrees at 7 bases. Germline assignment: CDR1 MNHNS and CDR2 SASEGT. V shed 2 bases and J 7 bases; nucleotides not matched to a gene: 11. CDR3 size: 15 residues. In DNA form, the CDR3 reads TGTGCCAGCAGTGAAACCCCCGGGGGGATGGGAGAGCAGTACTTC. Its translation: CASSETPGGMGEQYF.

The V and J genes are TRBV19 and TRBJ1-1, with D perhaps matching TRBD1 (5 bases). Germline-derived CDR1 and CDR2 are LNHDA and SQIVND (reference sequence). The V and J ends lost 8 bases and 4 bases respectively, with 20 bases between them. The length of the CDR3 is 15 residues. The CDR3 DNA sequence: TGTGCCAGTGGGCGGGGGTTCGAGGGGAGCACTGAAGCTTTCTTT. Amino acids: CASGRGFEGSTEAFF.

V usage is TRBV27 and J usage is TRBJ2-7; 10 bases match TRBD2. Per the germline V gene, CDR1 is MNHEY and CDR2 is SMNVEV (reference sequence). This CDR3 is 20 amino acids long. Losses at the gene ends were 2 bases for V and 7 bases for J; bases not matched to a gene: 23. This CDR3 is CASSLRTYPLAGVGSLEQYF. DNA of the CDR3: TGTGCCAGCAGTTTACGAACCTACCCCCTAGCGGGAGTAGGGTCGCTGGAGCAGTACTTC.

The chain joins TRBV9 to TRBJ2-2, with TRBD2 identical over 9 bases. The CDR3 length is 17 residues. Trimming at V came to 0 bases and at J to 5 bases, leaving 8 bases not matched to a gene. In germline, CDR1 is SGDLS, CDR2 YYNGEE. This chain's CDR3 is CASSVAELAGTTGELFF. The CDR3 nucleotides are TGTGCCAGCAGCGTAGCTGAACTAGCGGGCACGACCGGGGAGCTGTTTTTT.

The sample holds one count of this clone. The chain recombines TRBV6-5 with TRBJ2-7; a weak D match, TRBD2 (5 bases). CDR3 length: 13 residues. Per the germline V gene, CDR1 is MNHEY and CDR2 is SVGAGI. V lost 6 bases to trimming and J lost 3 bases, with 12 bases between them. The CDR3 here is CASRVPGSYEQYF. CDR3 sequence (DNA): TGTGCCAGCAGGGTCCCGGGGAGCTACGAGCAGTACTTC.

This chain links TRBV10-3 with TRBJ2-4, with D tentatively TRBD1 (6 bases). The CDR3 is 16 residues long. The V end was cut by 1 base, the J end by 0 bases, with 10 bases between. Germline CDR1 ENHRY, CDR2 SYGVKD. The CDR3 loop is CAISEFGQLAKNIQYF. The CDR3 bases are TGTGCCATCAGTGAGTTTGGACAGCTAGCCAAAAACATTCAGTACTTC.

The V gene is TRBV7-3, the J gene TRBJ2-1; D ambiguous. Per germline, CDR1 SGHTA and CDR2 FQGTGA. V lost 0 bases and J lost 7, with 4 bases in between. This CDR3 has 12 residues. CDR3 DNA sequence: TGTGCCAGCAGCTTAACCGGGAATGAGCAGTTCTTC. Amino acid sequence: CASSLTGNEQFF.

V is TRBV2 and J is TRBJ2-1; 9 bases align to TRBD2. The germline V gene encodes CDR1 SNHLY and CDR2 FYNNEI. There are 16 residues in the CDR3. The V gene end was trimmed by 0 bases and the J gene end by 8 bases; junction bases not matched to a gene: 8. CDR3 DNA: TGTGCCAGCAGTGAAGCGCTGCTAGCGGGATTAGATGAGCAGTTCTTC. It specifies CASSEALLAGLDEQFF.

This sequence joins TRBV7-8 and TRBJ1-2, with 7 nucleotides matching TRBD1. Losses at the gene ends were 6 bases for V and 3 bases for J; bases not matched to a gene: 13. Germline assignment: CDR1 SGHVS and CDR2 FQNEAQ. This CDR3 has 16 residues. For the CDR3, the DNA is TGTGCCAGCAGTTTCACTCGGGACAGCTACTACTATGGCTACACCTTC. Amino acids: CASSFTRDSYYYGYTF.

The V call is TRBV21-1, the J call TRBJ1-3; TRBD1, the D gene given by the table, was not confirmed from the DNA. TRBV21-1 is noted as a pseudogene. The CDR3 totals 16 residues. DNA of the CDR3: TGTGCCAGCAGCTGGCAGGGGAATATCTCTGGAAACACCATATATTTT. Translating it yields CASSWQGNISGNTIYF.